The 13 T cell receptor beta chains below all came from one sample that was sequenced in a study of blood T cell repertoires in COVID-19. TCRdb's table, derived via immunoSEQ multiplex PCR, lists solely in-frame clones and lacks some. The data contain about 170,000 clones, around 85% of them singletons. The sample was peripheral blood. The source of these receptors is a human donor with acute or convalescent COVID-19. The donor label of this sample is uncertain.

This clone was seen a handful of times. J is TRBJ1-1 and V is TRBV10-3; D is unresolved. V was cut by 4 bases and J by 3 bases, with 9 bases left in between. The CDR3 is 13 amino acids. CDR1 ENHRY and CDR2 SYGVKD come from the germline V gene. In nucleotides, the CDR3 is TGTGCCATCAGTGGGGCAACAGACACTGAAGCTTTCTTT. The encoded protein is CAISGATDTEAFF.

The chain joins TRBV7-3 to TRBJ2-1; the match to TRBD2 covers 7 bases. This CDR3 region has 15 residues. CDR1 is SGHTA and CDR2 is FQGTGA in the germline V gene. V dropped 2 bases and J dropped 2; count of bases not matched to a gene: 3. CDR3 in DNA: TGTGCCAGCAGCTTACAAGCGGGGCCCTACAATGAGCAGTTCTTC. Protein product: CASSLQAGPYNEQFF.

This clone came up a few times. The V gene is TRBV18, the J gene TRBJ1-2; D perhaps matches TRBD1 (6 bases). CDR3 length equals 14 residues. V lost 3 bases and J 4 bases, leaving 12 bases between the germline ends. The germline V gene has CDR1 KGHSH and CDR2 LQKENI. In DNA form, the CDR3 reads TGTGCCAGCTCACCCAAGGACAGTCTCTATGGCTACACCTTC. Its protein product is CASSPKDSLYGYTF. Filled out from reference TRBV18 and TRBJ1-2, the complete variable domain reads NAGVMQNPRHLVRRRGQEARLRCSPMKGHSHVYWYRQLPEEGLKFMVYLQKENIIDESGMPKERFSAEFPKEGPSILRIQQVVRGDSAAYFCASSPKDSLYGYTFGSGTRLTVV.

V usage is TRBV6-5 and J usage is TRBJ2-7; 7 nucleotides line up with TRBD1. With 4 bases clipped from V and 5 bases from J, the junction kept 14 bases outside the gene matches. This CDR3 region has 16 residues. The germline V gene encodes CDR1 MNHEY and CDR2 SVGAGI. In DNA, the CDR3 is TGTGCCAGCAGTTCAACAACAGGGGCCCGACGGAACGAGCAGTACTTC. Amino acid sequence: CASSSTTGARRNEQYF.

This chain links TRBV27 with TRBJ1-2, with 10 bases lining up with TRBD1. V trimming: 2 bases; J trimming: 6 bases; junction bases outside the gene matches: 6. CDR3 length equals 15 residues. Germline CDR1 reads MNHEY; CDR2 reads SMNVEV (reference sequence). CDR3 sequence (DNA): TGTGCCAGCAGTTTAAGCCCGGACAGGGGGGATGGCTACACCTTC. Translated, it gives CASSLSPDRGDGYTF.

The chain links TRBV5-1 to TRBJ2-3, with 8 bases fitting TRBD1. Trimming cost V 4 bases and J 2 bases; bases outside gene matches: 3. CDR1 is SGHRS and CDR2 is YFSETQ in the germline V gene. CDR3 length: 14 residues. CDR3 in amino acids: CASSVGQATDTQYF. For the CDR3, the DNA is TGCGCCAGCAGCGTGGGACAGGCCACAGATACGCAGTATTTT.

The V gene is TRBV7-8, the J gene TRBJ2-3, with 13 bases fitting TRBD2. After removal of 5 bases from V and 4 bases from J, the junction contained 21 bases not matched to a gene. CDR1 and CDR2 (germline): SGHVS, FQNEAQ. The CDR3 loop spans 21 amino acids. Here the CDR3 reads CASSRKMTGTSGVLGSDTQYF. The CDR3 DNA sequence: TGTGCCAGCAGCCGGAAAATGACCGGGACTAGCGGGGTGTTGGGCTCAGATACGCAGTATTTT.

This rearrangement joins TRBV7-3 to TRBJ1-4; 8 nucleotides align to TRBD1. The V gene end was trimmed by 5 bases and the J gene end by 4 bases; junction bases not matched to a gene: 9. The germline CDR1 and CDR2 sequences are SGHTA and FQGTGA. The CDR3 has 16 amino acids. For the CDR3, the DNA is TGTGCCAGCAGCCACCTCCCCGGACAGGGTAATGAAAAACTGTTTTTT. This translates into CASSHLPGQGNEKLFF.

This chain links TRBV6-5 with TRBJ1-5; 8 nucleotides align to TRBD1. The CDR3 is 14 residues long. Germline CDR1 reads MNHEY; CDR2 reads SVGAGI. The V segment lost 7 bases and the J segment 4 bases; nucleotides outside the gene matches: 6. As DNA, the CDR3 is TGTGCCAGCACCCCCAGACAGGGGAATCAGCCCCAGCATTTT. It translates to CASTPRQGNQPQHF.

In DNA form, the CDR3 reads TGTGCCAGCAGCTTGGTATACGAGCAGTACTTC. This encodes CASSLVYEQYF. The chain links TRBV5-8 to TRBJ2-7; D call uncertain. From germline, CDR1 is SGHTS and CDR2 YDEGEE. Trimming shortened V by 0 bases and J by 4 bases, and 2 bases separated the two germline ends. CDR3 size: 11 residues.

This chain links TRBV7-8 with TRBJ1-5; 7 bases agree with TRBD1. CDR1 SGHVS and CDR2 FQNEAQ come from the germline V gene. Unmatched junction bases numbered 13, after V lost 1 base and J lost 7 bases. This CDR3 has 17 amino acids. The CDR3 DNA is TGTGCCAGCAGCTTAGAAGCGACAGGGAGAGGTGGACAGCCCCAGCATTTT. This gives the protein CASSLEATGRGGQPQHF.

J is TRBJ1-2 and V is TRBV29-1; TRBD1 aligns across 7 bases. The CDR3 has 12 amino acids. J lost 8 bases, V lost 3 bases, and 6 bases had no gene match. Germline assignment: CDR1 SQVTM and CDR2 ANQGSEA. CDR3 amino acids: CSVEVAGGGYTF. The DNA of the CDR3 is TGCAGCGTTGAGGTGGCAGGGGGAGGCTACACCTTC.

The V gene is TRBV7-9, the J gene TRBJ2-3, with D perhaps TRBD2 (7 bases). The CDR3 is 15 amino acids. Germline V lookup: CDR1 SEHNR, CDR2 FQNEAQ (reference sequence). The V end lost 3 bases, the J end lost 3 bases, and 13 bases lay between the germline ends. Here the CDR3 reads CASSFWGGQTDTQYF. In nucleotides, the CDR3 is TGTGCCAGCAGCTTTTGGGGGGGCCAAACAGATACGCAGTATTTT.